These 17 T cell receptor beta chains came from one sample sequenced in a study of identical twins (dated by TCRdb to 2016 to 2018). Library generation was performed with 5' RACE. Sequencer: Illumina HiSeq 2000. TCRdb applied fastp at Q25 and MiXCR to the public reads, then kept only in-frame beta chains. Each record represents a unique CDR3 protein, reported with the most common genes and DNA among its rows. Recorded for this sample are approximately 210,000 distinct CDR3 sequences; more than 15% of them occurred a single time. Together, the top ten hold roughly two fifths of the sample. The sample also formed part of further work on T cells expressing NK-cell markers.

The sequenced sample consisted of CD8+ T cells sorted from blood. Receptors were obtained from a woman aged 18-29 years in good health.

This clonotype came up a few times. The V call is TRBV18, the J call TRBJ2-7; D is perhaps TRBD2 (5 bases). Looked up from germline, CDR1 is KGHSH and CDR2 is LQKENI. With 0 bases removed from V and 3 bases from J, the gap between germline ends came to 15 bases. This CDR3 is 16 amino acids long. The CDR3 reads CASSPPMGGFFYEQYF. The CDR3 DNA reads as TGTGCCAGCTCACCACCAATGGGCGGGTTTTTCTACGAGCAGTACTTC.

This clonotype was recorded a few times. The V call is TRBV14, the J call TRBJ1-1, with D uncertain. The CDR3 runs to 14 residues. Trimming removed 1 base from V and 2 bases from J, with 8 bases in between. CDR1 and CDR2 from the germline V gene are SGHDN and FVKESK. The DNA for the CDR3 is TGTGCCAGCAGCCAAGTATCTAGAAACACTGAAGCTTTCTTT. Amino acid sequence: CASSQVSRNTEAFF.

This chain links TRBV5-6 with TRBJ1-2, with no clear D. This CDR3 has 14 amino acids. Germline assignment: CDR1 SGHDT and CDR2 YYEEEE. V was trimmed by 6 bases and J by 5 bases, leaving 17 bases between them. CDR3 amino acids: CASNGYSLGYGYTF. The CDR3 DNA sequence: TGTGCCAGCAACGGGTACTCCCTGGGGTATGGCTACACCTTC.

The chain employs TRBV6-2 or TRBV6-3 and TRBJ1-1; D not resolved. The CDR3 runs 12 residues. Germline V gene lookup returns CDR1 MNHEY and CDR2 SVGEGT. V shed 1 base and J shed 7 bases, with 7 bases lying between them. CDR3: CASSYWVGEAFF. The CDR3, as DNA: TGTGCCAGCAGTTACTGGGTGGGTGAAGCTTTCTTT.

This clonotype was picked up a small number of times. The V call is TRBV7-9, the J call TRBJ2-7; D gene uncertain. Per the germline V gene, CDR1 is SEHNR and CDR2 is FQNEAQ (reference sequence). The length of the CDR3 is 15 residues. Trimming pared 4 bases from V and 6 bases from J, leaving 19 bases between. CDR3 sequence (DNA): TGTGCCAGCAGCTCCTCCGCGTCAGCCGGCGGCGAGCAGTACTTC. Translated: CASSSSASAGGEQYF.

The CDR3 DNA follows: TGTGCCAGCCCTGGGGGAGTGAGCTCCTACAATGAGCAGTTCTTC. It translates to CASPGGVSSYNEQFF. This chain uses TRBV2 with TRBJ2-1, with D perhaps TRBD1 or TRBD2 (5 bases each). Germline CDR1 SNHLY, CDR2 FYNNEI. The CDR3 sequence is 15 residues long. With 8 bases removed from V and 0 bases from J, the gap between germline ends came to 14 bases.

This clonotype was observed a few times. The chain recombines TRBV11-2 with TRBJ2-5; 9 bases map to TRBD1. The CDR3 totals 16 residues. V lost 5 bases and J lost 4; bases outside the gene matches: 11. CDR1 and CDR2 from the germline V gene are SGHAT and FQNNGV. The DNA of the CDR3 is TGTGCCAGCAGCCAGAGGACAGGGGCGACGGGAGAGACCCAGTACTTC. Translated: CASSQRTGATGETQYF. Complete variable domain (other parts from reference TRBV11-2 and TRBJ2-5): EAGVAQSPRYKIIEKRQSVAFWCNPISGHATLYWYQQILGQGPKLLIQFQNNGVVDDSQLPKDRFSAERLKGVDSTLKIQPAKLEDSAVYLCASSQRTGATGETQYFGPGTRLLVL.

In this sample, this clonotype turned up a few times. The genes are TRBV4-1 and TRBJ2-7, with D possibly being TRBD2 (6 bases). CDR1 and CDR2 from the germline V gene are MGHRA and YSYEKL. The CDR3 totals 13 residues. Trimming took 4 bases from V and 6 from J, leaving 13 bases between them. In DNA, the CDR3 is TGCGCCAGCAGCCTTCGGGAGACCGTCGAGCAGTACTTC. Translation gives CASSLRETVEQYF.

This clonotype was seen more than once but under ten times. The chain links TRBV6-1 to TRBJ2-1, with TRBD2 identical over 13 bases. V shed 5 bases, J shed 6 bases, and the junction held 4 bases outside the gene matches. CDR3 length: 15 amino acids. CDR1 MNHNS and CDR2 SASEGT come from the germline V gene. CDR3 loop: CASSRLAGGGNEQFF. For the CDR3, the DNA is TGTGCCAGCAGTCGACTAGCGGGAGGAGGCAATGAGCAGTTCTTC.

The chain is built from TRBV13 and TRBJ2-5; D assignment may be TRBD1 or TRBD2 (5 bases each). The CDR3 runs 14 residues. CDR1 is PRHDT and CDR2 is FYEKMQ in the germline V gene (reference sequence). Trimming took off 5 bases at V and 2 bases at J, with 12 bases between the two ends. The CDR3 region is CASSEGRLQETQYF. The CDR3 DNA reads TGTGCCAGCAGCGAGGGACGGCTACAAGAGACCCAGTACTTC.

This clonotype has more than one count but fewer than ten. This chain joins TRBV4-3 and TRBJ2-3, with no clear D. Per germline, CDR1 LGHNA and CDR2 YSLEER. V shed 4 bases and J shed 2 bases, with 10 bases lying between them. This CDR3 is built from 14 residues. CDR3 DNA: TGCGCCAGCAGCCCGAACTCCTTCACAGATACGCAGTATTTT. This gives the protein CASSPNSFTDTQYF.

This clonotype occurred a few times. This sequence joins TRBV11-3 and TRBJ2-1; 11 bases are a match to TRBD2. Germline values: CDR1 SGHNT, CDR2 YENEEA. This CDR3 comprises 17 residues. J gave up 2 bases and V 3 bases, and 6 bases lay outside the gene matches. In DNA form, the CDR3 reads TGTGCCAGCAGCTTCGGGTCTAGCGGGGGGACCTACAATGAGCAGTTCTTC. Encoded protein: CASSFGSSGGTYNEQFF. The full variable domain, with the rest looked up from reference TRBV11-3 and TRBJ2-1, is EAGVVQSPRYKIIEKKQPVAFWCNPISGHNTLYWYLQNLGQGPELLIRYENEEAVDDSQLPKDRFSAERLKGVDSTLKIQPAELGDSAVYLCASSFGSSGGTYNEQFFGPGTRLTVL.

The sample holds a few counts of this clonotype. The chain links TRBV6-1 to TRBJ2-5; tentative D call: TRBD2 (6 bases). This CDR3 comprises 15 residues. Germline CDR1 MNHNS, CDR2 SASEGT. Deletions cut 6 bases from V and 5 bases from J, with 19 bases between. Here the CDR3 DNA reads TGTGCCAGCAGCACCTCCCCGCCTGGAGGGGAGACCCAGTACTTC. It translates to CASSTSPPGGETQYF.

The sample holds a few counts of this clonotype. The chain uses TRBV7-9 and TRBJ2-5, with 8 bases aligning to TRBD1. The CDR3 has 15 residues. After removal of 5 bases from V and 3 bases from J, the junction contained 8 bases not matched to a gene. Per the germline V gene, CDR1 is SEHNR and CDR2 is FQNEAQ (reference sequence). In DNA, the CDR3 is TGTGCCAGCAGCGACAGGGGCCCGACCGAAGAGACCCAGTACTTC. Its translation: CASSDRGPTEETQYF.

With respect to this clonotype: An end of the junction differs from the germline gene, which may be a read error. V usage is TRBV30 and J usage is TRBJ2-2; D is undetermined. CDR1 is GTSNPN and CDR2 is SVGIG in the germline V gene (reference sequence). This CDR3 spans 16 amino acids. This CDR3 is CAWISRGAPNAGELFF. DNA for the CDR3: TGTGCCTGGATCTCAAGAGGCGCCCCGAACGCCGGGGAGCTGTTTTTT.

This rearrangement joins TRBV20-1 to TRBJ2-7; 11 bases agree with TRBD2. The CDR3 spans 13 residues. V was clipped by 6 bases and J by 1 base; unmatched bases: 2. CDR1 and CDR2 (germline): DFQATT, SNEGSKA (reference sequence). CDR3 loop: CSAGTSGSYEQYF. The CDR3 DNA sequence: TGCAGTGCCGGGACTAGCGGTTCCTACGAGCAGTACTTC.

The rearrangement links TRBV6-2 or TRBV6-3 to TRBJ2-5; 8 bases are shared with TRBD1. This CDR3 is 12 amino acids long. Trimming cost V 8 bases and J 5 bases; bases outside gene matches: 4. Germline CDR1 MNHEY, CDR2 SVGEGT. The CDR3 sequence is CASSGGAETQYF. For the CDR3, the DNA is TGTGCCAGCTCAGGGGGCGCGGAGACCCAGTACTTC.